The 8 T cell receptor beta chains reported below all come from one sample, sequenced in a study of blood T cell repertoires in COVID-19. TCRdb's copy holds only in-frame clones and misses some; the assay was immunoSEQ multiplex PCR. The profile covers about 210,000 clones, with roughly 89% appearing a single time and under 4% taken by the ten largest. Sequencing was done on a sample of PBMCs or T cells enriched from blood (not recorded which). The receptor source for this set is a woman aged 25-40 years who had been exposed to COVID-19.

At least ten counts were recorded for this clone. The chain uses TRBV6-5 and TRBJ2-7; maybe TRBD1 (6 bases). The CDR3 spans 13 residues. CDR1 is MNHEY and CDR2 is SVGAGI in the germline V gene. V gave up 6 bases and J gave up 6 bases, with 15 bases separating them. In DNA form, the CDR3 reads TGTGCCAGCAGATCGGCAGGGGCGGGCGAGCAGTACTTC. Translation gives CASRSAGAGEQYF.

The rearrangement uses TRBV27 and TRBJ1-2; TRBD1 matches 8 bases. J was trimmed by 7 bases and V by 6 bases; bases with no gene match: 10. The germline V gene encodes CDR1 MNHEY and CDR2 SMNVEV (reference sequence). The CDR3 is 14 residues long. CDR3 amino acids: CASRSPGGAGGYTF. DNA of the CDR3: TGTGCCAGCAGGAGCCCAGGGGGCGCGGGTGGCTACACCTTC.

The rearrangement links TRBV7-2 to TRBJ1-1; a possible D gene is TRBD1 (5 bases). Germline lookup yields CDR1 SGHTA and CDR2 FQGNSA. The CDR3 is 16 amino acids. The V and J ends lost 1 base and 5 bases respectively, with 17 bases between them. The CDR3 is CASSLVPGPRGTEAFF. CDR3 bases: TGTGCCAGCAGCTTAGTTCCAGGGCCTAGGGGAACTGAAGCTTTCTTT.

The rearrangement uses TRBV7-2 and TRBJ1-3, with 7 bases identical to TRBD1. V shed 8 bases, J shed 0 bases, and the junction held 13 bases outside the gene matches. The CDR3 consists of 17 residues. From germline, CDR1 is SGHTA and CDR2 FQGNSA. CDR3 residues: CASRDSPYLASGNTIYF. CDR3 nucleotides: TGTGCCAGCCGGGACAGCCCATATCTAGCCTCTGGAAACACCATATATTTT. The full variable domain, completed using reference TRBV7-2 and TRBJ1-3, is GAGVSQSPSNKVTEKGKDVELRCDPISGHTALYWYRQSLGQGLEFLIYFQGNSAPDKSGLPSDRFSAERTGGSVSTLTIQRTQQEDSAVYLCASRDSPYLASGNTIYFGEGSWLTVV.

In this sample, this clone turned up a few times. This sequence joins TRBV2 and TRBJ1-5; D uncertain. The CDR3 consists of 13 residues. The ends were cut back, 3 bases at V and 7 bases at J, with 10 bases in the middle. CDR1 and CDR2 (germline): SNHLY, FYNNEI. CDR3 amino acids: CASSEEGRQPQHF. The CDR3 nucleotides read TGTGCCAGCAGTGAGGAGGGTCGCCAGCCCCAGCATTTT.

V and J are TRBV3-1 (or the pseudogene TRBV3-2) and TRBJ2-4; 7 bases match TRBD1. The CDR3 runs to 13 residues. Unmatched junction bases numbered 6, after V lost 8 bases and J lost 5 bases. Looked up from germline, CDR1 is LGHDT and CDR2 is YNNKEL (reference sequence). In nucleotides, the CDR3 is TGTGCCAGCCGAGGGACAGCAGAAAACATTCAGTACTTC. Its protein product is CASRGTAENIQYF.

V usage is TRBV4-3 and J usage is TRBJ2-7, with 8 bases that match TRBD1. The CDR3 contains 15 residues. From germline, CDR1 is LGHNA and CDR2 YSLEER. V gave up 0 bases and J gave up 3 bases; unmatched junction bases: 4. The CDR3 DNA is TGCGCCAGCAGCCAAGAGGCAGGGGGCCACTACGAGCAGTACTTC. Translated: CASSQEAGGHYEQYF.

The chain uses TRBV7-6 and TRBJ1-4; D is perhaps TRBD1 (6 bases). V was cut by 3 bases and J by 7 bases, with 15 bases left in between. Germline V lookup: CDR1 SGHVS, CDR2 FNYEAQ. The CDR3 spans 15 residues. The CDR3 DNA sequence: TGTGCCAGCAGCTTGTCAGGGGTCTATGGTGAAAAACTGTTTTTT. It is translated as CASSLSGVYGEKLFF.